These 2 T cell receptor beta chains came from one sample sequenced in a study of T cell changes during pregnancy in multiple sclerosis. Profiled with immunoSEQ multiplex PCR; TCRdb holds only in-frame clones, not every one. The data hold about 64,000 clones, with 96% observed a single time. The sample in question was CD8+ T cells from peripheral blood mononuclear cells, obtained after pregnancy. The receptors here all came from a female donor with multiple sclerosis, enrolled in a pregnancy study.

The chain employs TRBV7-9 and TRBJ2-1, with 8 bases fitting TRBD2. Germline V CDR1 and CDR2: SEHNR, FQNEAQ (reference sequence). The CDR3 has 15 amino acids. The trim removed 5 bases at V and 8 bases at J, leaving 11 bases unmatched. CDR3 bases: TGTGCCAGCAGCCTCGGCGGGAGGACAGCGGATGAGCAGTTCTTC. It specifies CASSLGGRTADEQFF.

The chain joins TRBV19 to TRBJ1-1; D perhaps matches TRBD1 (5 bases). Trimming removed 1 base from V and 1 base from J, with 16 bases in between. Germline V gene lookup returns CDR1 LNHDA and CDR2 SQIVND (reference sequence). The CDR3 contains 17 residues. CDR3 in DNA: TGTGCCAGTAGTATAGTAGGGAGGGGCCGTGAGAACACTGAAGCTTTCTTT. It codes for CASSIVGRGRENTEAFF.